Presented here are 32 T cell receptor beta chains from one specimen sequenced in a study of blood T cell repertoires in COVID-19. Sequencing was performed with immunoSEQ multiplex PCR; in TCRdb, only in-frame clones are kept and a portion is missing. The sample contains about 70,000 clones, roughly four fifths of which appear only once. Specimen: peripheral blood. All receptors derive from a woman aged 55-69 years with acute or convalescent COVID-19.

The count of this clone is one. The genes are TRBV7-9 and TRBJ2-5, with 8 bases aligning to TRBD2. Germline V gene data show CDR1 as SEHNR and CDR2 as FQNEAQ (reference sequence). The CDR3 is 18 amino acids. Trimming took 5 bases from V and 5 from J; bases not matched to a gene: 19. The CDR3 DNA sequence: TGTGCCAGCAGCCGAACCAATACGGGAGGGCGGGCATGGGAGACCCAGTACTTC. It specifies CASSRTNTGGRAWETQYF.

This sequence joins TRBV6-2 or TRBV6-3 and TRBJ2-7, with a weak D call TRBD1 (6 bases). CDR1 is MNHEY and CDR2 is SVGEGT in the germline V gene. The CDR3 runs to 15 residues. Trimming removed 2 bases from V and 4 bases from J, with 15 bases in between. CDR3 sequence: CASSYGGNGIYEQYF. The CDR3 nucleotides are TGTGCCAGCAGTTACGGGGGCAACGGGATATACGAGCAGTACTTC.

About this clone: This same CDR3 is encoded by further DNA sequences in the sample. The V and J genes are TRBV24-1 and TRBJ2-5, with 14 bases fitting TRBD2. The CDR3 extends over 17 amino acids. Germline V gives CDR1 KGHDR, CDR2 SFDVKD. V was pared by 2 bases and J by 5 bases, with 6 bases of the junction left unmatched. The CDR3 nucleotides are TGTGCCACCAGTGATTCAGGGACTAGCGGGAGAAAGGAGACCCAGTACTTC. It yields the protein CATSDSGTSGRKETQYF.

The J gene is TRBJ2-1, the V gene TRBV7-9; D is unclear. The germline V and J ends were trimmed by 4 bases and 13 bases, with 8 bases remaining between them. Germline V gene lookup returns CDR1 SEHNR and CDR2 FQNEAQ (reference sequence). CDR3 size: 10 residues. Here the CDR3 DNA reads TGTGCCAGCAGCTCCTTCTCTCAGTTCTTC. Translating gives CASSSFSQFF.

The chain combines TRBV11-1 with TRBJ1-6, with D tentatively TRBD1 (6 bases). The V end lost 5 bases, the J end lost 0 bases, and 8 bases lay between the germline ends. Germline loops: CDR1 SGHAT, CDR2 FQDESV (reference sequence). CDR3 length: 15 amino acids. Here the CDR3 DNA reads TGTGCCAGCAGCACAGGGAGCTCCTATAATTCACCCCTCCACTTT. This codes for CASSTGSSYNSPLHF.

V usage is TRBV28 and J usage is TRBJ2-3; a possible D gene is TRBD2 (5 bases). V was trimmed by 6 bases and J by 0 bases, leaving 16 bases between them. Per germline, CDR1 MDHEN and CDR2 SYDVKM. The CDR3 contains 16 residues. The CDR3 DNA sequence: TGTGCCAGCAGCCCCCCCCGACTATTGAGCACAGATACGCAGTATTTT. It translates to CASSPPRLLSTDTQYF.

V gene TRBV5-1 combines with J gene TRBJ2-3, with TRBD2 matching over 7 bases. CDR3 length equals 17 residues. CDR1 is SGHRS, CDR2 YFSETQ, per germline. The junction had 12 bases not matched to a gene; V was cut back by 3 bases and J by 2 bases. In DNA, the CDR3 is TGCGCCAGCAGCTCGAAGCCTGGCCTAGCGGACACAGATACGCAGTATTTT. Translating gives CASSSKPGLADTDTQYF.

V is TRBV5-1 and J is TRBJ2-5; tentatively, D is TRBD2 (6 bases). Per germline, CDR1 SGHRS and CDR2 YFSETQ. The CDR3 covers 14 residues. V was pared by 4 bases and J by 5 bases, with 15 bases between. This CDR3 reads CASSGGTSGETQYF. The CDR3 nucleotides are TGCGCCAGCAGCGGGGGGACCAGTGGGGAGACCCAGTACTTC.

The chain combines TRBV28 with TRBJ2-1; a possible D gene is TRBD2 (6 bases). Germline lookup yields CDR1 MDHEN and CDR2 SYDVKM. V lost 6 bases to trimming and J lost 4 bases, with 13 bases between them. The CDR3 spans 14 residues. The CDR3 bases are TGTGCCAGCAGCGCGGGGCCGACGTACAATGAGCAGTTCTTC. This encodes CASSAGPTYNEQFF.

CDR3 DNA: TGTGCCAGCGGAATCACCGGGACAGGGGGACGTGAGCAGTTCTTC. This translates into CASGITGTGGREQFF. V usage is TRBV6-5 and J usage is TRBJ2-1; 11 bases agree with TRBD1. Per the germline V gene, CDR1 is MNHEY and CDR2 is SVGAGI. The CDR3 runs 15 residues. V dropped 8 bases and J dropped 9; count of bases not matched to a gene: 12.

The chain combines TRBV5-1 with TRBJ2-2; D may be TRBD1 (6 bases). This CDR3 comprises 15 residues. V shed 4 bases and J shed 1 base, with 11 bases lying between them. Per the germline V gene, CDR1 is SGHRS and CDR2 is YFSETQ. This CDR3 is CASSTGTKNTGELFF. The CDR3 bases are TGCGCCAGCAGCACAGGGACAAAGAACACCGGGGAGCTGTTTTTT.

J is TRBJ2-5 and V is TRBV5-4, with 7 nucleotides matching TRBD1. The trim removed 4 bases at V and 5 bases at J, leaving 5 bases unmatched. This CDR3 is built from 13 residues. Germline CDR1 SGHNT, CDR2 YYREEE (reference sequence). This chain's CDR3 is CASSEGGQETQYF. CDR3 nucleotide sequence: TGTGCCAGCAGCGAAGGGGGCCAGGAGACCCAGTACTTC.

The chain carries TRBV30 and TRBJ2-3; 7 nucleotides match TRBD1. The V segment lost 0 bases and the J segment 2 bases; nucleotides outside the gene matches: 5. Germline V lookup: CDR1 GTSNPN, CDR2 SVGIG (reference sequence). This CDR3 is 15 amino acids long. This CDR3 is CAWSVQGVYTDTQYF. CDR3 sequence (DNA): TGTGCCTGGAGTGTTCAGGGGGTATACACAGATACGCAGTATTTT. Variable domain in full (rest from reference TRBV30 and TRBJ2-3): SQTIHQWPATLVQPVGSPLSLECTVEGTSNPNLYWYRQAAGRGLQLLFYSVGIGQISSEVPQNLSASRPQDRQFILSSKKLLLSDSGFYLCAWSVQGVYTDTQYFGPGTRLTVL.

With respect to this clone: Compared with germline, one end of the junction differs, possibly owing to a read error. This chain joins TRBV9 and TRBJ2-7, with a possible D match to TRBD1 (5 bases). The V gene's germline CDR1 is SGDLS and CDR2 YYNGEE. The CDR3 is 15 residues long. The CDR3 sequence is CASSVGGQGSHEQYF. CDR3 bases: TGTGCCAGCAGCGTAGGCGGTCAGGGCTCCCACGAGCAGTACTTC.

This clone is a singleton in its sample. In nucleotides, the CDR3 is TGTGCCAGCAGGGGTTGGGGGCCCACTGAAGCTTTCTTT. Amino acid sequence: CASRGWGPTEAFF. V and J are TRBV12-3 or TRBV12-4 and TRBJ1-1, with a tentative D call TRBD1 (6 bases). V lost 6 bases and J lost 4, with 12 bases in between. The length of the CDR3 is 13 residues.

The chain combines TRBV7-6 with TRBJ1-3, with D possibly TRBD1 on 6 matching bases. This CDR3 region has 18 residues. Germline V gives CDR1 SGHVS, CDR2 FNYEAQ. V was clipped by 4 bases and J by 0 bases, with 19 bases between them. The DNA for the CDR3 is TGTGCCAGCAGCTCCGTGGGGGGGCCGACTACCTCTGGAAACACCATATATTTT. Its protein product is CASSSVGGPTTSGNTIYF.

V usage is TRBV18 and J usage is TRBJ2-1; 7 bases agree with TRBD1. The CDR3 has 13 amino acids. Unmatched junction bases numbered 10, after V lost 3 bases and J lost 14 bases. In germline, CDR1 is KGHSH, CDR2 LQKENI. The CDR3 bases are TGTGCCAGCTCACCCCCACTAGGGGGCCTAAAGTTCTTC. Protein: CASSPPLGGLKFF.

The chain employs TRBV7-6 and TRBJ2-2; 8 positions agree with TRBD2. Germline loops: CDR1 SGHVS, CDR2 FNYEAQ. This CDR3 has 15 residues. Trimming removed 3 bases from V and 6 bases from J; junction bases left unmatched: 6. The CDR3 here is CASSFGTSISGELFF. CDR3 DNA sequence: TGTGCCAGCAGCTTCGGGACTAGTATCTCCGGGGAGCTGTTTTTT.

The rearrangement links TRBV6-5 to TRBJ2-1, with 8 bases identical to TRBD1. The CDR3 length is 14 residues. Germline CDR1 MNHEY, CDR2 SVGAGI. Trimming cost V 6 bases and J 3 bases; bases outside gene matches: 4. CDR3: CASSEGQVYNEQFF. In nucleotides, the CDR3 is TGTGCCAGCAGCGAGGGACAGGTCTACAATGAGCAGTTCTTC.

The chain couples TRBV19 to TRBJ2-7; 10 positions match TRBD1. This CDR3 has 15 amino acids. V lost 6 bases to trimming and J lost 0 bases; unmatched junction nucleotides: 5. Germline V gene lookup returns CDR1 LNHDA and CDR2 SQIVND (reference sequence). CDR3 sequence (DNA): TGTGCCAGTAGCACCGGGGACAGGGGCTCCTACGAGCAGTACTTC. Its protein is CASSTGDRGSYEQYF.

The chain couples TRBV28 to TRBJ1-5; 7 nucleotides match TRBD1. The V segment lost 1 base and the J segment 5 bases; nucleotides outside the gene matches: 20. In germline, CDR1 is MDHEN, CDR2 SYDVKM. This CDR3 contains 20 residues. CDR3 in DNA: TGTGCCAGCAGTTTATCACGTGACAGGGCTTTTTCGGGAGTGGATCAGCCCCAGCATTTT. This encodes CASSLSRDRAFSGVDQPQHF. The full variable domain, rest sourced from reference TRBV28 and TRBJ1-5, is DVKVTQSSRYLVKRTGEKVFLECVQDMDHENMFWYRQDPGLGLRLIYFSYDVKMKEKGDIPEGYSVSREKKERFSLILESASTNQTSMYLCASSLSRDRAFSGVDQPQHFGDGTRLSIL.

CDR3 region: CASSLVPGSGTDTQYF. The CDR3 DNA sequence: TGCGCCAGCAGCTTGGTACCGGGGAGCGGCACAGATACGCAGTATTTT. The V gene is TRBV5-1, the J gene TRBJ2-3; D possibly corresponds to TRBD2 (5 bases). Trimming stripped 0 bases from V and 1 base from J, with 12 bases between. Per the germline V gene, CDR1 is SGHRS and CDR2 is YFSETQ. The CDR3 runs 16 residues.

V gene TRBV2 combines with J gene TRBJ1-5, with D possibly TRBD1 on 6 matching bases. Trimming cost V 4 bases and J 4 bases, with 11 bases left between them. The germline V gene encodes CDR1 SNHLY and CDR2 FYNNEI. The CDR3 is 14 residues long. CDR3 DNA: TGTGCCAGCAGTGGATACACAGGGAATCAGCCCCAGCATTTT. Amino acids: CASSGYTGNQPQHF.

The rearrangement uses TRBV2 and TRBJ1-5; 11 bases match TRBD1. Trimming at V came to 6 bases and at J to 4 bases, leaving 5 bases not matched to a gene. CDR1 and CDR2 (germline): SNHLY, FYNNEI. The CDR3 covers 15 residues. CDR3 coding DNA: TGTGCCAGCAGGGGACAGGGGGTTGGGAATCAGCCCCAGCATTTT. Protein sequence: CASRGQGVGNQPQHF.

This clone was observed a handful of times. The V and J genes are TRBV28 and TRBJ1-3; a possible D gene is TRBD1 (5 bases). Germline CDR1 MDHEN, CDR2 SYDVKM. This CDR3 comprises 15 residues. The ends were cut back, 5 bases at V and 1 base at J, with 12 bases in the middle. In nucleotides, the CDR3 is TGTGCCAGCAGTCCGCCGGGGACTTCTGGAAACACCATATATTTT. Residues: CASSPPGTSGNTIYF.

The J gene is TRBJ2-7, the V gene TRBV5-4; 9 bases agree with TRBD1. The CDR3 has 14 residues. The germline V gene has CDR1 SGHNT and CDR2 YYREEE (reference sequence). V lost 1 base and J lost 4; bases outside the gene matches: 3. The CDR3 is CASSLKTGGYEQYF. The CDR3 nucleotides are TGTGCCAGCAGCTTGAAGACAGGGGGATACGAGCAGTACTTC.

This clone appeared a few times. The chain couples TRBV27 to TRBJ1-5, with D tentatively TRBD1 (5 bases). Germline lookup yields CDR1 MNHEY and CDR2 SMNVEV (reference sequence). Trimming pared 6 bases from V and 5 bases from J, leaving 14 bases between. The CDR3 spans 14 residues. CDR3 nucleotides: TGTGCCAGCAGATCTTTTTGGGGGGATCAGCCCCAGCATTTT. This gives the protein CASRSFWGDQPQHF.

The chain combines TRBV7-8 with TRBJ2-1; D gene uncertain. Germline CDR1 SGHVS, CDR2 FQNEAQ. The CDR3 loop spans 15 amino acids. The V gene lost 5 bases and the J gene lost 5 bases, with 16 bases spanning the gap. The CDR3 region is CASSPTSTLDNEQFF. CDR3 DNA: TGTGCCAGCAGCCCCACGTCGACCCTAGACAATGAGCAGTTCTTC.

The chain has TRBV7-3 and TRBJ1-3; no clear D. The CDR3 totals 15 residues. Trimming left V 2 bases short and J 0 bases short, with 8 bases between. Germline assignment: CDR1 SGHTA and CDR2 FQGTGA. The DNA for the CDR3 is TGTGCCAGCAGCTTAGGCAGTAACTCTGGAAACACCATATATTTT. This sequence encodes CASSLGSNSGNTIYF.

The sample holds one count of this clone. V is TRBV6-6 and J is TRBJ1-6; 9 bases map to TRBD1. The CDR3 length is 13 residues. V was clipped by 7 bases and J by 6 bases; unmatched bases: 1. Per the germline V gene, CDR1 is MNHNY and CDR2 is SVGAGI (reference sequence). The CDR3 protein is CASKDRGNSPLHF. The CDR3 DNA is TGTGCCAGCAAGGACAGGGGTAATTCACCCCTCCACTTT.

The chain links TRBV2 to TRBJ1-2; possible D gene TRBD1, 6 bases. This CDR3 comprises 14 residues. The germline V gene has CDR1 SNHLY and CDR2 FYNNEI. Trimming stripped 2 bases from V and 8 bases from J, with 15 bases between. The CDR3 sequence: CASSEFMQGRGYTF. The CDR3 nucleotides read TGTGCCAGCAGTGAATTCATGCAGGGGCGAGGCTACACCTTC.

The chain employs TRBV30 and TRBJ1-1; 7 nucleotides align to TRBD1. V was clipped by 8 bases and J by 2 bases; unmatched bases: 8. The germline CDR1 and CDR2 sequences are GTSNPN and SVGIG (reference sequence). There are 13 residues in the CDR3. CDR3 sequence (DNA): TGTGCCAAAACACAGGGGTTTAACACTGAAGCTTTCTTT. Its translation: CAKTQGFNTEAFF.